This T cell receptor beta chain was profiled in a study of T cell repertoires in cytomegalovirus infection. Study-wide background: From public TCR beta signatures came an indication of both CMV infection and matching HLA type. Study-wide findings and caveats: Within the response measured ex vivo, HLA-C-restricted CMV-specific TCR beta clonotypes were dominant. Cumulative public TCR beta family frequency identified carriers of CMV plus the relevant HLA.

TCRdb re-derived calls from the reads in MiXCR, one entry per CDR3 protein. The sample lists some 920,000 distinct CDR3 sequences; roughly 31% were seen once. On this clonotype itself: The antigen is unknown. A read error may explain this, as a much larger clone is one base away.

The CDR3 totals 16 residues. The germline V gene has CDR1 SGHTA and CDR2 FQGNSA. V trimming: 1 base; J trimming: 9 bases; junction bases outside the gene matches: 9. Sequenced material: cultured CD8+ T cells from PBMCs, taken from culture after CMV antigen stimulation. This receptor was identified in a human donor in good health (CMV status not recorded). Some clones in this sample may be carry-over from other donors' samples. The J gene is TRBJ2-1, the V gene TRBV7-2; 10 bases line up with TRBD1. The CDR3 loop reads CTSSLGGTGEMGEQFF. The CDR3 DNA is TGTACCAGCAGCTTAGGGGGGACAGGGGAAATGGGTGAGCAGTTCTTC.